This TCR beta chain was captured in a study of CD8 T cells in Susac syndrome (dated by TCRdb to between 2019 and 2020). About the investigation overall: Repertoire sequencing was used to test whether CD8+ T cell activation and differentiation in Susac syndrome was antigen driven. CD8+ T cell repertoire clonality was compared between 11 to 12 healthy donors, approximately 14 Susac syndrome patients and some 15 multiple sclerosis patients.

Peripheral blood CD8+ and CD4+ T cells from healthy donors, Susac syndrome patients and multiple sclerosis patients were profiled by high-throughput TCR beta sequencing. Multiple sclerosis controls were treatment-naive patients with stable or active relapsing-remitting disease fulfilling revised McDonald criteria. CD8+ TEMRA cells were enriched by FACS, while bulk CD8+ and CD4+ T cells were purified by magnetic negative isolation. Blood was drawn into EDTA tubes, processed within 24 hours, and PBMCs were isolated by density gradient centrifugation. PBMCs intended for TCR sequencing were cryopreserved in liquid nitrogen and were subsequently thawed in a 37 degrees C water bath. A purity of at least 90% was achieved for sorted or isolated CD4+, CD8+ and CD8+ TEMRA cells. Paper-wide results and their limitations: The number of individuals in the TCR sequencing and HLA analysis was recognized as being relatively small.

CDR1 and CDR2 (MNHEY, SVGAGI) derive from the germline V gene. V is reduced by 6 bases and J by 5 bases, leaving a spacing of 16 bases between them. CDR3 length: 15 amino acids, cysteine to phenylalanine. The entry retains the CDR3 DNA only, 45 bases that are in frame from base 1. Note on this clonotype: Its antigen is unknown. Base qualities were left out, and no much larger clone turns up one base away.

RNA was extracted using the RNeasy kit, and about 0.45 to 1 microgram was reverse transcribed with random hexamers. TCR beta CDR3 regions were amplified with the immunoSEQ multiplex PCR assay covering 54 Vbeta and 13 Jbeta segments. Bias from PCR amplification was corrected by using a synthetic template baseline for primer optimization and for computational correction. Per the source publication's procedure: Only productive sequences were kept, with reads annotated to V, D and J genes according to IMGT and analyzed in immunoSEQ Analyzer. Clonality was computed as one minus Shannon entropy normalized by log2 of the number of productive unique sequences. For each patient and control, public and private clones were evaluated within the 100 most prevalent clones. A clone was defined as Susac-specific if it was absent from the healthy and MS cohorts, from more than 850 published viral clones and from other ImmuneACCESS disease sequences. TCRdb trimmed the raw reads at Q25, called clones with MiXCR and kept productive beta chains. Every CDR3 protein is listed once, alongside the most common genes and DNA of its rows. What appears here as the V and J calls and clone size reflects TCRdb's work, not the paper's. In all, the sample holds 150,000 or so distinct CDR3 sequences, and 90% to 95% of those were seen once. The ten top clones hold 0.2% to 0.25% of the sample.

Rearrangement joined TRBV6-5 to TRBJ1-4, and TRBD1 may be the D gene, going by 6 matching bases. The source of this sequence is a human donor with multiple sclerosis. Input material: CD8+ T cells from PBMCs. The CDR3 protein: CASSGGGPANEKLFF. The nucleotides are TGTGCCAGCAGCGGCGGGGGGCCCGCGAATGAAAAACTGTTTTTT.